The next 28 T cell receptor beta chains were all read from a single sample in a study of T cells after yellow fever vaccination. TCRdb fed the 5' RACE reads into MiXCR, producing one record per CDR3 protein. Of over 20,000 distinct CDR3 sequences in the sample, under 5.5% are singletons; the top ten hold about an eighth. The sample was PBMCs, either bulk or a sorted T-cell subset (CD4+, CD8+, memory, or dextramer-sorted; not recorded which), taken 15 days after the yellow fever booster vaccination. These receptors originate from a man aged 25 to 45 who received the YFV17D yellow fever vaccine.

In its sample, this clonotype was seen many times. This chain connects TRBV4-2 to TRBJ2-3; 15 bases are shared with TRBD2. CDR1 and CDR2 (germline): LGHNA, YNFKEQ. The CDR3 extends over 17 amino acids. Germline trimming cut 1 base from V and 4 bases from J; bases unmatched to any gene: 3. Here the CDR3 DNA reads TGTGCCAGCAGCCAAGGGACTAGCGGGAGGGGGCCAGATACGCAGTATTTT. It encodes CASSQGTSGRGPDTQYF.

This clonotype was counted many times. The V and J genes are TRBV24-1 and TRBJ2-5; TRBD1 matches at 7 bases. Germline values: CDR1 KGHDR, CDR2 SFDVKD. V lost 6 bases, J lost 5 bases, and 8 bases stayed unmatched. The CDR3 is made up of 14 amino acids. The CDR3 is CATSTGDPGETQYF. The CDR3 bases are TGTGCCACCAGTACAGGGGATCCTGGGGAGACCCAGTACTTC.

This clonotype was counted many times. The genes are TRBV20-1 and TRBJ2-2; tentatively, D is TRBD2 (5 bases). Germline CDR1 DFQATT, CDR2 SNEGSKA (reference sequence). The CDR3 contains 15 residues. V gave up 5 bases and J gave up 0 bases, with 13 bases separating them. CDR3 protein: CSARPWRSNTGELFF. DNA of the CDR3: TGCAGTGCTCGACCGTGGAGGTCGAACACCGGGGAGCTGTTTTTT.

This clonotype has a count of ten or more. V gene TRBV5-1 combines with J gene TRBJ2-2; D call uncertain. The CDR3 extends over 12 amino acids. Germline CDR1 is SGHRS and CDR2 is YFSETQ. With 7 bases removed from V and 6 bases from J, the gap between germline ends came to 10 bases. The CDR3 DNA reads TGCGCCAGCGGGCTCGAAGCCGGGGAGCTGTTTTTT. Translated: CASGLEAGELFF.

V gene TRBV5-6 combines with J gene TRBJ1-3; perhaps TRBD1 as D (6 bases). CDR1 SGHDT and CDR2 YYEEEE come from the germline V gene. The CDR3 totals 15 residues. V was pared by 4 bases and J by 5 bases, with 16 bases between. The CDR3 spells CASSTETGGRNTIYF. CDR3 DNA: TGTGCCAGCAGCACAGAGACAGGCGGAAGAAACACCATATATTTT.

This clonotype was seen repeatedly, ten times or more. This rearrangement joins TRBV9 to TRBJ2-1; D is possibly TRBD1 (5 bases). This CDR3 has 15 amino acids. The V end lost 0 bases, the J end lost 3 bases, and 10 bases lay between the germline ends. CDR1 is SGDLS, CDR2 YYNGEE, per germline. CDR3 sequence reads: CASSVEGNNYNEQFF. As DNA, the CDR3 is TGTGCCAGCAGCGTAGAGGGGAATAACTACAATGAGCAGTTCTTC.

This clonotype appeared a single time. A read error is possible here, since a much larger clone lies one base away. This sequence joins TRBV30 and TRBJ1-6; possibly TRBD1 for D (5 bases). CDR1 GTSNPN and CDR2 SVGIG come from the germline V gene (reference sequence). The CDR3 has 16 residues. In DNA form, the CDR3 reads TGTGACTGGAGGGGTCGTTGGACCGAGGGTTTTTCACCCCTCCACTTT. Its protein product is CDWRGRWTEGFSPLHF.

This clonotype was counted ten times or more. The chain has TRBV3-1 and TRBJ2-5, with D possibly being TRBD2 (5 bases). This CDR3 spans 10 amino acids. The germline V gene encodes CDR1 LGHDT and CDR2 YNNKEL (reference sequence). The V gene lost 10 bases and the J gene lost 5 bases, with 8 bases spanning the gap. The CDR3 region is CATGGETQYF. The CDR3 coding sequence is TGTGCCACCGGCGGGGAGACCCAGTACTTC.

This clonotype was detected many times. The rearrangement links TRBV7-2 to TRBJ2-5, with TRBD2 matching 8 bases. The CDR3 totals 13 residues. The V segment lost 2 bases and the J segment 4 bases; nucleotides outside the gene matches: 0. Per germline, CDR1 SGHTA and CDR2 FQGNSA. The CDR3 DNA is TGTGCCAGCAGCTTACTAGCGGGAGAGACCCAGTACTTC. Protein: CASSLLAGETQYF.

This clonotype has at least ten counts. For the CDR3, the DNA is TGTGCCAGCAGCGCGGGCCGTAGATACACAGATACGCAGTATTTT. Residues: CASSAGRRYTDTQYF. The chain couples TRBV6-1 to TRBJ2-3; weak D call: TRBD2 (5 bases). Germline V gives CDR1 MNHNS, CDR2 SASEGT. The CDR3 covers 15 residues. Trimming cost V 6 bases and J 2 bases, with 15 bases left between them.

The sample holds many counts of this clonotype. The DNA of the CDR3 is TGTGCCTGGAGGGCCGGGACAGTCCAAGAGACCCAGTACTTC. This encodes CAWRAGTVQETQYF. V usage is TRBV30 and J usage is TRBJ2-5; 7 bases line up with TRBD1. Looked up from germline, CDR1 is GTSNPN and CDR2 is SVGIG (reference sequence). The CDR3 length is 14 residues. Trimming removed 3 bases from V and 1 base from J; junction bases left unmatched: 5.

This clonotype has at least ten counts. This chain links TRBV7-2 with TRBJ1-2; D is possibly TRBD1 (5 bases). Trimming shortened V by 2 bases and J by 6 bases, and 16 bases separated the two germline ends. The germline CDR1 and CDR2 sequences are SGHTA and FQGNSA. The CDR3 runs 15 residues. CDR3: CASSLHLAGLDGYTF. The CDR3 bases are TGTGCCAGCAGCTTACACCTGGCAGGGTTGGATGGCTACACCTTC.

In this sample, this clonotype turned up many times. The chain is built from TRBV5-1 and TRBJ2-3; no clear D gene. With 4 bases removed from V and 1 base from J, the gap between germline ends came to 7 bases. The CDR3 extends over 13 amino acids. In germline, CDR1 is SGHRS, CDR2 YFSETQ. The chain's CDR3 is CASSTLGTDTQYF. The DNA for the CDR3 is TGCGCCAGCAGCACCCTCGGCACAGATACGCAGTATTTT.

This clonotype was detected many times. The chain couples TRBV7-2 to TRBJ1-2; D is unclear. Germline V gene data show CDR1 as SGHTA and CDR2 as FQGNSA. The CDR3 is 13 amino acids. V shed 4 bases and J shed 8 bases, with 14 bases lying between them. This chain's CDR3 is CASSSDLGSGYTF. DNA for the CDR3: TGTGCCAGCAGCTCGGATTTAGGGAGCGGCTACACCTTC.

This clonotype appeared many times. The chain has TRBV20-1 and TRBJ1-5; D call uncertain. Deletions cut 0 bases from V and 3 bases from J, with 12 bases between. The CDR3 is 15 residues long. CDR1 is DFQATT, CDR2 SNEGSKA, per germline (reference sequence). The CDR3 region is CSARDLGSYNQPQHF. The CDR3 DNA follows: TGCAGTGCTAGAGATCTAGGCAGTTACAATCAGCCCCAGCATTTT.

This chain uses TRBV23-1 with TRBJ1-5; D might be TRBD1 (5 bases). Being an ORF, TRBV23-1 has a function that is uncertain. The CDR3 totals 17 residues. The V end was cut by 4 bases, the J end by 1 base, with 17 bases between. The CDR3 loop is CASSRGGSVGSNQPQHF. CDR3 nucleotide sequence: TGCGCCAGCAGTCGCGGGGGGTCCGTCGGGAGCAATCAGCCCCAGCATTTT.

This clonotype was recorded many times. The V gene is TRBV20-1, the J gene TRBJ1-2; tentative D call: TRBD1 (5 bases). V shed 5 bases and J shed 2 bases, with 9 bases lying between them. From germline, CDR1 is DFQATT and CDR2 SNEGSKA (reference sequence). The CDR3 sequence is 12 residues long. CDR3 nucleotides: TGCAGTGCTCCGGCAGGGAACTATGGCTACACCTTC. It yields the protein CSAPAGNYGYTF.

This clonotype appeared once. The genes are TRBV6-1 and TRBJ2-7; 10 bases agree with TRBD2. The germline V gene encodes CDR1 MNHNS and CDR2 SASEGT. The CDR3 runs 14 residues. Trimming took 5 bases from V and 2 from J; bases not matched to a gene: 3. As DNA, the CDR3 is TGTGCCAGCAGTCGGCTAGCGGGAGCCTACGAGCAGTACTTC. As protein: CASSRLAGAYEQYF.

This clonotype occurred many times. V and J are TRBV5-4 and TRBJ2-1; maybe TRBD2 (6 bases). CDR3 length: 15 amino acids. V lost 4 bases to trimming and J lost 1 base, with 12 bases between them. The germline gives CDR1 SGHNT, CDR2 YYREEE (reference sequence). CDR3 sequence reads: CASSRDSGSYNEQFF. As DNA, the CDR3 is TGTGCCAGCAGCCGCGATAGCGGTTCCTACAATGAGCAGTTCTTC.

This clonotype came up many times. CDR3 protein: CASSIVTSGVNTGELFF. In DNA, the CDR3 is TGTGCCAGCAGCATCGTGACTAGCGGAGTTAACACCGGGGAGCTGTTTTTT. The chain has TRBV7-8 and TRBJ2-2, with TRBD2 matching 9 bases. With 5 bases clipped from V and 2 bases from J, the junction kept 9 bases outside the gene matches. Germline-derived CDR1 and CDR2 are SGHVS and FQNEAQ. The CDR3 has 17 residues.

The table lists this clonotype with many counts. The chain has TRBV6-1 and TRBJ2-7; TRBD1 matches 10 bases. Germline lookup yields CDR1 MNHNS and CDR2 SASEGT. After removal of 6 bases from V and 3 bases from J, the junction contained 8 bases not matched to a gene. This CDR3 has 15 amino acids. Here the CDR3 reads CASRFRDRGLYEQYF. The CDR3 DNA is TGTGCCAGCAGATTTAGGGACAGGGGACTCTACGAGCAGTACTTC.

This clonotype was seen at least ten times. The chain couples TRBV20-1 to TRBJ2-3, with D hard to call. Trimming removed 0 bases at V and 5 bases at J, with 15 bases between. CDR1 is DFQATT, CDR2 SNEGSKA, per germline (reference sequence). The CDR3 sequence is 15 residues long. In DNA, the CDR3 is TGCAGTGCTAGAGACGGGCGGAGAGGAGTAGATACGCAGTATTTT. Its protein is CSARDGRRGVDTQYF.

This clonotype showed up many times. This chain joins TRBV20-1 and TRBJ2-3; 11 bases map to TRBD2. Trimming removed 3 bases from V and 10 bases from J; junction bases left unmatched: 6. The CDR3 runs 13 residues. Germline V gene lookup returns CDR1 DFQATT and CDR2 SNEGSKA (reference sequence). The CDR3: CSAREVAGGPQYF. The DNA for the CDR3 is TGCAGTGCTAGGGAAGTAGCGGGAGGGCCGCAGTATTTT.

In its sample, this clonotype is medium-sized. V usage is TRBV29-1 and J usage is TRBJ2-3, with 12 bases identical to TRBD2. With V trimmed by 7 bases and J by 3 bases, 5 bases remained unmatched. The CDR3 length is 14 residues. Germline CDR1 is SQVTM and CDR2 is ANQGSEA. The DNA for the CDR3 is TGCAGCGGACGACTAGCGGGAGATACAGATACGCAGTATTTT. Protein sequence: CSGRLAGDTDTQYF.

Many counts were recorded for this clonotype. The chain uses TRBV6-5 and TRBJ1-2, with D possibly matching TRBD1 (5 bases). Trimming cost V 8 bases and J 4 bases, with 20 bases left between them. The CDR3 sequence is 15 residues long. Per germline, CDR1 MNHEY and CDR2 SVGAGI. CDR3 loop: CASSGKGTQVYGYTF. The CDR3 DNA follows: TGTGCCAGCTCCGGGAAGGGGACGCAGGTCTATGGCTACACCTTC.

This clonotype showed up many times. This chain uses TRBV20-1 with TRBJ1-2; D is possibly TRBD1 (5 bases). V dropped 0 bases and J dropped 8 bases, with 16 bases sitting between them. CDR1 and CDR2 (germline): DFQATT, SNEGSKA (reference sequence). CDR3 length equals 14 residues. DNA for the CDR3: TGCAGTGCTAGAGATTCGCCAGGGTATGGGGGCTACACCTTC. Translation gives CSARDSPGYGGYTF.

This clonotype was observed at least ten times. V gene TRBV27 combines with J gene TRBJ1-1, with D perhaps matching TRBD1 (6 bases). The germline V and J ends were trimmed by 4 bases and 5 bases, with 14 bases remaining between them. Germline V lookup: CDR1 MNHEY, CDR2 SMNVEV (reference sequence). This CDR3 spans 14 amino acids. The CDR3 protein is CASSSIRGGTEAFF. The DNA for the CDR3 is TGTGCCAGCAGTTCCATCAGGGGTGGGACTGAAGCTTTCTTT.

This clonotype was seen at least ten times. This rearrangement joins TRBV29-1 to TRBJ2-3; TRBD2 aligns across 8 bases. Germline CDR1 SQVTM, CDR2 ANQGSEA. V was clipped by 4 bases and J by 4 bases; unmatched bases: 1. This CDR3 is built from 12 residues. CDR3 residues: CSVVGGADTQYF. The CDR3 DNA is TGCAGCGTTGTCGGGGGGGCAGATACGCAGTATTTT.